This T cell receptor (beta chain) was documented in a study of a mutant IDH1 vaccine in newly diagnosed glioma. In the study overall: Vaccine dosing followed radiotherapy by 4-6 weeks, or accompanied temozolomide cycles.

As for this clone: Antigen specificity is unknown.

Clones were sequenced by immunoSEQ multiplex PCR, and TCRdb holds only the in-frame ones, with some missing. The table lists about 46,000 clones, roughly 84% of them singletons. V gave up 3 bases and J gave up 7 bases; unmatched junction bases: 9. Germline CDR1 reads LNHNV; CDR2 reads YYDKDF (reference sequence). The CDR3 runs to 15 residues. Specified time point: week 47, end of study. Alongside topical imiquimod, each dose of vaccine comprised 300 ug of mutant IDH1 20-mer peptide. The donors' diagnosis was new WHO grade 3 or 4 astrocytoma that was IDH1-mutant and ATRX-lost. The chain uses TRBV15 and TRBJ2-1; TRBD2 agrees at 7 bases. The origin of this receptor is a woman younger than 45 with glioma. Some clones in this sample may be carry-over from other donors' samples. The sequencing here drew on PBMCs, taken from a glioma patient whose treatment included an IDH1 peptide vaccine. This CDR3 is CATSSDRGRANEQFF. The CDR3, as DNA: TGTGCCACCAGCAGCGACCGGGGGAGGGCGAATGAGCAGTTCTTC. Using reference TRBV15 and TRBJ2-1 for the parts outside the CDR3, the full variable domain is DAMVIQNPRYQVTQFGKPVTLSCSQTLNHNVMYWYQQKSSQAPKLLFHYYDKDFNNEADTPDNFQSRRPNTSFCFLDIRSPGLGDTAMYLCATSSDRGRANEQFFGPGTRLTVL.